This T cell receptor beta chain was sequenced during a study of T-cell reconstitution after alpha-beta-depleted transplantation in children (dated by TCRdb to between 2015 and 2016). Regarding the study in general: Using TCR repertoire profiling, the study followed T-cell immune reconstitution in a quantitative way in children after TCRalphabeta/CD19-depleted allogeneic hematopoietic cell transplantation.

A distance of 15 bases separates the germline ends of V and J, which lose 10 bases and 4 bases respectively. From its cysteine to its phenylalanine, the CDR3 spans 13 amino acids. Just the 39-base CDR3 DNA is kept, in frame starting at base 1. Via the germline V gene, CDR1 is MDHEN and CDR2 SYDVKM. Study-wide findings and limitations: Over the following months the frequencies of hyperexpanded clones went down, and after one year T-cell counts and TCRbeta diversity were mostly credited to newly produced T cells. In some patients, the high TCRbeta diversity seen at day 60 was put down to recipient T cells and intrathymic progenitors that had survived conditioning. Apparently early alphabetaT-cell count recovery about two months after transplant reportedly relied on only several hundred rapidly expanded clones derived from non-depleted graft cells.

The sample's treatment or condition label, in plain terms: allogeneic hematopoietic cell transplantation with graft depleted of TCRalphabeta T cells and CD19 B cells. The transplant recipients were children given TCRalphabeta/CD19-depleted allogeneic hematopoietic cell grafts. This clonotype appeared many times. Its cognate antigen has yet to be identified. One base away there is no much larger clone; base qualities are not given. Receptors were amplified or captured by PCR. TCRdb lists the instrument as Illumina HiSeq 2500. TCR libraries were prepared with molecular barcoding, using unique molecular identifiers to normalize TCRbeta repertoire quantification. The raw public data were reprocessed by TCRdb itself: fastp quality trimming at Q25, MiXCR clonotype calling, in-frame beta chains only. Rows merge per CDR3 protein into single entries with the most common DNA and genes. The table for this sample lists some 600,000 distinct CDR3 sequences; 10% to 15% of them were counted only once. The top ten hold 2% to 2.5% of the sample.

The source was PBMCs, mostly from graft donor cells, collected 360 days after TCRalphabeta/CD19-depleted stem cell transplant. The V gene is TRBV28 and the J gene is TRBJ2-3, with the D gene not clear enough to name. This sequence was found in a male patient under 18 who had a stem cell transplant for acute myeloid leukemia, so the T cells may come from the graft donor. In nucleotides, the sequence is TGTGCCACGATCTCCCCCCTACCAGATACGCAGTATTTT. This encodes CATISPLPDTQYF.